Listed below are T cell receptor beta chains from one sample, sequenced in a study of T cells in Graves' hyperthyroidism and ophthalmopathy. MiXCR, run by TCRdb on the multiplex PCR reads, gives a single entry per CDR3 protein. Found here are about 400,000 distinct CDR3 sequences, 11% to 15% of them singletons; the top ten hold around 28%. The sequenced sample was blood. Receptors originate from a man aged 45 to 65 with Graves' ophthalmopathy. The CDR3 runs from the conserved cysteine through the conserved F or W. A D gene is named only where the DNA matches it firmly. Size tells how often a clone was seen (once, few, many) or the class of an expanded clone, and some rows leave it out.

CDR3 protein | CDR3 DNA | J gene | D gene | clone size | V gene
CASTRQGRQPQHF | TGTGCCAGCACCCGACAGGGACGTCAGCCCCAGCATTTT | TRBJ1-5 | TRBD1 | many | TRBV12-3/TRBV12-4
CAIRGLTGTGENIQYF | TGTGCCATCAGAGGGTTGACCGGGACAGGTGAAAACATTCAGTACTTC | TRBJ2-4 | TRBD1 | - | TRBV10-3
CASSFSGAGHQETQYF | TGTGCCAGCAGTTTTTCAGGGGCGGGCCACCAAGAGACCCAGTACTTC | TRBJ2-5 | - | few | TRBV28
CAWVGVSEAFF | TGTGCCTGGGTAGGGGTCTCTGAAGCTTTCTTT | TRBJ1-1 | - | many | TRBV30
CTISELIAGGTDTQYF | TGTACCATCAGTGAGTTGATAGCGGGAGGCACAGATACGCAGTATTTT | TRBJ2-3 | TRBD2 | - | TRBV10-3
CASRLTGNPYEQYF | TGTGCCAGCAGGCTGACAGGGAACCCCTACGAGCAGTACTTC | TRBJ2-7 | TRBD1 | few | TRBV6-1
CASSPHVQRTSGRLGGAQYF | TGCGCCAGCAGCCCGCACGTACAAAGGACTAGCGGGAGACTAGGTGGGGCCCAGTACTTC | TRBJ2-5 | TRBD2 | many | TRBV5-1
CASTQRLAGGPYEQFF | TGTGCCAGCACCCAACGGCTAGCGGGAGGGCCGTATGAGCAGTTCTTC | TRBJ2-1 | TRBD2 | - | TRBV7-2
CSATASSGSSWEQFF | TGCAGTGCGACAGCTAGCTCTGGGTCCTCTTGGGAGCAGTTCTTC | TRBJ2-1 | - | - | TRBV20-1
CASTHRGMNTEAFF | TGTGCCAGTACGCACAGGGGAATGAACACTGAAGCTTTCTTT | TRBJ1-1 | TRBD1 | few | TRBV19
CASSVSGRGYGYTF | TGTGCCAGCAGTGTAAGCGGTCGGGGGTATGGCTACACCTTC | TRBJ1-2 | - | many | TRBV6-1
CASSSRGTGADNEQFF | TGTGCCAGCAGCTCCCGAGGCACGGGCGCGGACAATGAGCAGTTCTTC | TRBJ2-1 | - | - | TRBV6-1
CASSSRDQPQHF | TGTGCCAGCAGTTCCCGAGATCAGCCCCAGCATTTT | TRBJ1-5 | - | many | TRBV12-3/TRBV12-4
CASSQGTGDYQPQHF | TGTGCCAGCAGCCAAGGGACAGGGGATTATCAGCCCCAGCATTTT | TRBJ1-5 | TRBD1 | - | TRBV3-1
CASSLVVCQLYEQYF | TGTGCCAGCAGCTTAGTTGTGTGCCAGTTATACGAGCAGTACTTC | TRBJ2-7 | - | many | TRBV7-9
CASSDYGQGNTEAFF | TGCGCCAGCAGTGATTATGGACAGGGTAACACTGAAGCTTTCTTT | TRBJ1-1 | TRBD1 | few | TRBV10-2
CASSFSGGTDYEQYF | TGCGCCAGCAGCTTCTCCGGGGGGACAGACTACGAGCAGTACTTC | TRBJ2-7 | - | few | TRBV5-1
CASSYSGGRAYEQYF | TGTGCCAGCAGTTACTCAGGGGGTCGGGCCTACGAGCAGTACTTC | TRBJ2-7 | - | many | TRBV6-6
CSVRLGTSELFF | TGCAGCGTCCGACTGGGGACGAGTGAGCTGTTTTTT | TRBJ2-2 | - | - | TRBV29-1
CASSLGDIYEQYF | TGTGCCAGCAGCTTAGGAGACATCTACGAGCAGTACTTC | TRBJ2-7 | - | many | TRBV11-2
CASTNRDTDTQYF | TGTGCCAGTACCAACAGGGACACAGATACGCAGTATTTT | TRBJ2-3 | - | - | TRBV19
CASSPPIGTGMITGELFF | TGTGCCAGCTCACCGCCAATTGGGACAGGGATGATCACCGGGGAGCTGTTTTTT | TRBJ2-2 | TRBD1 | many | TRBV18
CASSPARPGQGARDEQFF | TGTGCCAGCAGCCCGGCTCGTCCGGGACAGGGGGCGCGGGATGAGCAGTTCTTC | TRBJ2-1 | TRBD1 | few | TRBV7-3
CASSYSRVGGAYEQYF | TGTGCCAGCAGTTACTCGAGGGTCGGGGGGGCCTACGAGCAGTACTTC | TRBJ2-7 | TRBD2 | - | TRBV6-6
CASKNTGGDTQYF | TGTGCCAGCAAAAATACAGGGGGAGATACGCAGTATTTT | TRBJ2-3 | TRBD1 | few | TRBV6-1
CASNTDRGVEKLFF | TGTGCCAGCAACACGGACAGGGGTGTTGAAAAACTGTTTTTT | TRBJ1-4 | TRBD1 | many | TRBV2
CASSQATTDTQYF | TGTGCCAGCAGCCAAGCAACCACGGATACGCAGTATTTT | TRBJ2-3 | - | - | TRBV4-2
CASSQDYGSEQFF | TGCGCCAGCAGCCAAGATTATGGTAGTGAGCAGTTCTTC | TRBJ2-1 | - | - | TRBV4-1
CASSEEGTGLYEQYF | TGTGCCAGCAGTGAAGAGGGGACAGGACTCTACGAGCAGTACTTC | TRBJ2-7 | TRBD1 | few | TRBV6-1
CASSPLFGGNTEAFF | TGTGCCAGCTCACCACTGTTCGGGGGGAACACTGAAGCTTTCTTT | TRBJ1-1 | - | many | TRBV18
CSVDSSAYGYTF | TGCAGCGTTGATTCGAGCGCCTATGGCTACACCTTC | TRBJ1-2 | - | many | TRBV29-1
CASSYGQKNSPLHF | TGTGCCAGCAGTTACGGACAGAAGAATTCACCCCTCCACTTT | TRBJ1-6 | - | - | TRBV6-2/TRBV6-3
CASSPGTSGLGTDTQYF | TGTGCCAGCTCACCAGGGACTAGCGGTTTAGGGACAGATACGCAGTATTTT | TRBJ2-3 | TRBD2 | - | TRBV18
CASSLGQPDTQYF | TGTGCCAGCAGCTTAGGCCAACCAGATACGCAGTATTTT | TRBJ2-3 | - | many | TRBV13
CASSSGSVGELFF | TGTGCCAGCAGTAGCGGGAGTGTCGGGGAGCTGTTTTTT | TRBJ2-2 | TRBD2 | many | TRBV2
CASMTANYGYTF | TGTGCCAGCATGACAGCCAACTATGGCTACACCTTC | TRBJ1-2 | - | many | TRBV28
CASSSTGTTSTDTQYF | TGTGCCAGCTCATCGACCGGGACTACTAGCACAGATACGCAGTATTTT | TRBJ2-3 | TRBD2 | many | TRBV18
CASSPGDQNTYNEQFF | TGCGCCAGCAGCCCCGGCGACCAAAACACCTACAATGAGCAGTTCTTC | TRBJ2-1 | - | few | TRBV5-1
CASKVQTGLAGINEQFF | TGTGCCAGCAAGGTCCAGACAGGGCTAGCGGGCATAAATGAGCAGTTCTTC | TRBJ2-1 | - | many | TRBV7-9
CASSERGGTETQYF | TGTGCCAGCAGCGAGAGAGGAGGGACGGAGACCCAGTACTTC | TRBJ2-5 | - | many | TRBV7-9
CASSFFTAAPGELFF | TGTGCCAGCAGTTTTTTCACAGCCGCACCTGGGGAGCTGTTTTTT | TRBJ2-2 | - | - | TRBV28
CATSDLHYTDTQYF | TGTGCCACCAGTGATTTGCACTACACAGATACGCAGTATTTT | TRBJ2-3 | - | many | TRBV24-1
CASSLAANWEDNEQFF | TGTGCCAGCAGCTTGGCAGCGAATTGGGAGGACAATGAGCAGTTCTTC | TRBJ2-1 | - | - | TRBV5-4
CASSSTQGAQETQYF | TGTGCCAGCAGCTCAACCCAGGGGGCCCAAGAGACCCAGTACTTC | TRBJ2-5 | TRBD1 | few | TRBV7-9
CASSQDRVLSPLHF | TGTGCCAGCAGCCAAGACAGGGTCCTTTCACCCCTCCACTTT | TRBJ1-6 | TRBD1 | many | TRBV11-2
CASSPLPGTDTQYF | TGTGCCAGCAGCCCCCTTCCAGGGACAGATACGCAGTATTTT | TRBJ2-3 | - | - | TRBV5-8
CASSFTEGRTEAFF | TGTGCCAGCAGTTTCACCGAGGGGAGGACTGAAGCTTTCTTT | TRBJ1-1 | - | many | TRBV12-3/TRBV12-4
CASIERTDTQYF | TGTGCCAGCATCGAGAGGACCGATACGCAGTATTTT | TRBJ2-3 | - | few | TRBV12-3/TRBV12-4
CSVRSAAFF | TGCAGTGTAAGGTCTGCCGCTTTCTTT | TRBJ1-1 | - | many | TRBV20-1
CASRRAATSRFNTGELFF | TGTGCCAGTAGGAGGGCAGCGACTAGCCGCTTTAACACCGGGGAGCTGTTTTTT | TRBJ2-2 | TRBD2 | - | TRBV19
CASSLGVGQAEKETQYF | TGTGCCAGCAGTTTGGGGGTGGGTCAGGCCGAAAAAGAGACCCAGTACTTC | TRBJ2-5 | - | few | TRBV27
CASNDLGGRGYNEQFF | TGTGCCAGCAACGACCTAGGCGGGAGGGGCTACAATGAGCAGTTCTTC | TRBJ2-1 | TRBD2 | many | TRBV7-9
CSVVGGRTDTQYF | TGCAGCGTTGTAGGCGGCCGCACAGATACGCAGTATTTT | TRBJ2-3 | - | - | TRBV29-1
CASRPGQIQTEAFF | TGTGCCAGCAGGCCGGGACAGATTCAGACTGAAGCTTTCTTT | TRBJ1-1 | TRBD1 | many | TRBV6-1
CATSGLGGSGGYTF | TGTGCCACCAGTGGTCTTGGGGGCTCGGGTGGCTACACCTTC | TRBJ1-2 | - | - | TRBV24-1
CASSSGAQETQYF | TGTGCCAGCAGCTCAGGGGCACAAGAGACCCAGTACTTC | TRBJ2-5 | - | - | TRBV7-9
CACRTGSYEQYF | TGTGCCTGCCGAACAGGGAGCTACGAGCAGTACTTC | TRBJ2-7 | - | - | TRBV30
CASSLTQGSGNTIYF | TGCGCCAGCAGCTTGACCCAGGGCTCTGGAAACACCATATATTTT | TRBJ1-3 | - | - | TRBV5-1
CASSPAGTSGTDEQFF | TGCGCCAGCAGCCCGGCCGGGACTAGCGGGACCGATGAGCAGTTCTTC | TRBJ2-1 | TRBD2 | - | TRBV4-1